This T cell receptor beta chain was documented in a study of shared clonotypes between healthy human individuals. This CDR3 has 15 amino acids. DNA from unsorted PBMC was sequenced on ten immunoSEQ deep assay plates. The method was immunoSEQ multiplex PCR; TCRdb's version includes in-frame clones alone and lacks a portion of them. The repertoire holds about half a million clones, with roughly 77% as singletons. The sample consisted of PBMCs. The chain uses TRBV21-1 and TRBJ1-1; TRBD1, the D gene given by the table, was not confirmed from the DNA. TRBV21-1 is listed as a pseudogene. The clonotype comes from a woman between 40 and 55 years old in good health. Some clones in this sample may be carry-over from other donors' samples. The CDR3 DNA reads as TGTGCCAGCAGCAAAGCGGGCACGGCCTCCCTTGAAGCTTTCTTT. This sequence encodes CASSKAGTASLEAFF.